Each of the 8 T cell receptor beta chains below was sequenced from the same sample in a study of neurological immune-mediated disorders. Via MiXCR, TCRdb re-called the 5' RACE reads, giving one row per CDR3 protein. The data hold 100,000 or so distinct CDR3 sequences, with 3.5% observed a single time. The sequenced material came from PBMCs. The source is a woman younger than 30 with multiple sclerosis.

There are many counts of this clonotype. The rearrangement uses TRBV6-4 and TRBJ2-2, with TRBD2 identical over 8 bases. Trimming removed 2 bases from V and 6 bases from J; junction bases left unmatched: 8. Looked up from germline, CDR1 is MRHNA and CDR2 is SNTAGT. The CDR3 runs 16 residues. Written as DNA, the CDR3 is TGTGCCAGCAGTGACGAGGGACTAGATGAAGCCGGGGAGCTGTTTTTT. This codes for CASSDEGLDEAGELFF.

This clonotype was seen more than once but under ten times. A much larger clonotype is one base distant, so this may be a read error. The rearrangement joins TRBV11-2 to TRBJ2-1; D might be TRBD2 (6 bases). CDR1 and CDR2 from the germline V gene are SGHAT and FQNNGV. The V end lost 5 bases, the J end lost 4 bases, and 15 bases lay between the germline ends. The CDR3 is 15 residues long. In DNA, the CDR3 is TGTGCCAGCAGCACTAATAGCGGCCGATACAATGAGCAGTTCTTC. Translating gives CASSTNSGRYNEQFF.

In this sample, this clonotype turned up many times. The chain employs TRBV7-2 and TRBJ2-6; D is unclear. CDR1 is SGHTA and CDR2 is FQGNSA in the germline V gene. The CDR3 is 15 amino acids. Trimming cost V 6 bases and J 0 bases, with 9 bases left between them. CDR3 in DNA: TGTGCCAGCAGTCTAATGGTCTCTGGGGCCAACGTCCTGACTTTC. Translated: CASSLMVSGANVLTF.

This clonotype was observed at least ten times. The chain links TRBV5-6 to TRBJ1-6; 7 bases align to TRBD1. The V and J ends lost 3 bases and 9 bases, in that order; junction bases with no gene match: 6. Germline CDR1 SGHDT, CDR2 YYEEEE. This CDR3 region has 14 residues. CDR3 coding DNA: TGTGCCAGCAGCTCGGACAGGACCGGTTCACCCCTCCACTTT. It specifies CASSSDRTGSPLHF.

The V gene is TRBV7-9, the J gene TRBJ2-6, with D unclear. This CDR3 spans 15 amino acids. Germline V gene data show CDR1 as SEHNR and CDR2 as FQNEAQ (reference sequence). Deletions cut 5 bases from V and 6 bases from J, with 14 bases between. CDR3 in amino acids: CASSTIDGPANVLTF. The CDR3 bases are TGTGCCAGCAGCACAATAGACGGACCGGCCAACGTCCTGACTTTC.

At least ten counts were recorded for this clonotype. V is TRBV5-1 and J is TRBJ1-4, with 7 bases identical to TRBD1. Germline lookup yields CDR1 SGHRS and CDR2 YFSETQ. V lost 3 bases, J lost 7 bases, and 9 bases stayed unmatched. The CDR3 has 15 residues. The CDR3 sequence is CASSSTGVPSEKLFF. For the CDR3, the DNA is TGCGCCAGCAGCTCTACAGGGGTCCCTAGTGAAAAACTGTTTTTT.

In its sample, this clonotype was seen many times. CDR3 bases: TGCAGTGCCCCACTACAACCTAACACAGATACGCAGTATTTT. Translated, it gives CSAPLQPNTDTQYF. The chain has TRBV20-1 and TRBJ2-3; D uncertain. Trimming removed 6 bases at V and 2 bases at J, with 15 bases between. CDR1 and CDR2 (germline): DFQATT, SNEGSKA (reference sequence). This CDR3 has 14 residues.

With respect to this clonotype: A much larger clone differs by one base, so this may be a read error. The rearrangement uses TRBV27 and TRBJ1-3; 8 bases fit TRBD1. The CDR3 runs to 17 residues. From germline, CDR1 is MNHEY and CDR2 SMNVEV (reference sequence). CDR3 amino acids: CASSPRPRGLSGKTIYF. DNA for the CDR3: TGTGCCAGCAGTCCAAGACCCAGGGGGCTCTCTGGAAAAACCATATATTTT.